This entry features one T cell receptor beta chain sequence. Its target is unknown. Before sequencing, viral peptide pools were used by the ViraFEST assay to expand antigen-specific CD4+ T cells. Culturing for about 10 days preceded CD4+ T cell isolation. SARS-CoV-2 infected the person between March and December 2020, as confirmed by PCR. Two doses of either BNT162b2 or mRNA-1273 were given to each participant. Only in-frame clones appear in the TCRdb table, and some are missing; sequencing was by immunoSEQ multiplex PCR. Of 12,000 to 15,000 clones listed, around 78% are singletons. Deletions cut 8 bases from V and 7 bases from J, with 26 bases between. This CDR3 contains 16 residues. Germline assignment: CDR1 MNHEY and CDR2 SMNVEV (reference sequence). The data were taken from a study of vaccination effects on CD4 cells after COVID-19. Study results and caveats: Marked clonal contraction of both clone types appeared late after vaccination.

Source: CD4+ T cells from PBMCs cultured with HCoV-NL63 spike peptides, taken after COVID-19 vaccination. The chain links TRBV27 to TRBJ1-2, with TRBD1 as a possible D gene (5 bases). This sequence originates from a human donor who had a prior SARS-CoV-2 infection. The CDR3 sequence: CASGKIQGPILVGYTF. CDR3 in DNA: TGTGCCAGCGGAAAAATTCAGGGTCCAATTCTGGTTGGCTACACCTTC.